Listed below are T cell receptor beta chains from one sample, sequenced in a study of human T cells and chemical hapten exposure. MiXCR, applied by TCRdb to the RACE reads, yields one record per CDR3 protein. Among tens of thousands of distinct CDR3 sequences listed, 11% were seen once. The input for sequencing was whole blood, taken in connection with sensitization to the hapten diphenylcyclopropenone (DPC). All receptors come from a woman aged 45-65 years with alopecia areata. Some clones in this sample may be carry-over from other donors' samples. Each CDR3 is given with its conserved first and last residue. A D gene is named only where the DNA matches it firmly. Clone size is stated in some rows and not others, as once, few, many or a class when expanded.

>TRBJ2-7|TRBV20-1|-|TRBD2
TGCAGTGCTACGACCGGGACTAGCGGGAAGCACGAGCAGTACTTC
CSATTGTSGKHEQYF
>TRBJ1-2|TRBV11-2|-|-
TGTGCCAGCAGCTTTGTTGAGGGAAACTATGGCTACACCTTC
CASSFVEGNYGYTF
>TRBJ1-5|TRBV18|few|-
TGTGCCAGCTCACCAGGGCGGGGGACTCAGCCCCAGCATTTT
CASSPGRGTQPQHF
>TRBJ2-1|TRBV27|-|-
TGTGCCAGCAGTTTCCAACCTCTCATGATCAATGAGCAGTTCTTC
CASSFQPLMINEQFF
>TRBJ2-2|TRBV7-6|many|-
TGTGCCAGCAGCTTAGTGGCGGTCGGGGAGCTGTTTTTT
CASSLVAVGELFF
>TRBJ2-1|TRBV20-1|few|-
TGCAGTGCTAGGAACGGTGCTGAGCAGTTCTTC
CSARNGAEQFF
>TRBJ2-7|TRBV7-9|many|TRBD2
TGTGCCAGCAGCTCGTCCGGGACTAGGACAGACGAGCAGTACTTC
CASSSSGTRTDEQYF
>TRBJ2-7|TRBV12-3/TRBV12-4|many|TRBD2
TGTGCCAGCAGTTCCGGACTAGCGGGAGGTATCTACGAGCAGTACTTC
CASSSGLAGGIYEQYF
>TRBJ1-6|TRBV10-3|-|-
TGTGCCATCAGGGCCTGGGGATCACCCCTCCACTTT
CAIRAWGSPLHF
>TRBJ2-1|TRBV11-2|few|TRBD1
TGTGCCAGCAGCCACCGGGACAGGGGGCTACCTGACAATGAGCAGTTCTTC
CASSHRDRGLPDNEQFF
>TRBJ2-1|TRBV28|many|TRBD2
TGTGCCAGCAGTATCCCACTAGCGTGGAGCTCCTACAATGAGCAGTTCTTC
CASSIPLAWSSYNEQFF
>TRBJ2-7|TRBV20-1|many|TRBD2
TGCAGTGCTAGAGGGACTAGCGGCCCCATTGGCGAGCAGTACTTC
CSARGTSGPIGEQYF
>TRBJ2-3|TRBV7-2|-|-
TGTGCCAGCAGCCGACCCACAGATACGCAGTATTTT
CASSRPTDTQYF
>TRBJ2-7|TRBV12-3/TRBV12-4|-|TRBD2
TGTGCCAGCAGTTCCAGACTAGCATTGCCCTACGAGCAGTACTTC
CASSSRLALPYEQYF
>TRBJ2-3|TRBV29-1|-|TRBD1
TGCAGCGTCCGCCGGGACAGACCAGATACGCAGTATTTT
CSVRRDRPDTQYF